The rows below give T cell receptor beta chains drawn from one sample of a study of identical twins. TCRdb processed the 5' RACE reads anew with MiXCR; each CDR3 protein has one entry. Here the sample spans about 520,000 distinct CDR3 sequences, 20% to 25% being singletons. These records were also assigned to another study, of T cells expressing NK-cell markers.

The sample taken for sequencing was CD4+ T cells sorted from blood. These receptor sequences come from a woman aged 18-29 years in good health. The CDR3 runs from the conserved cysteine through the conserved F or W. The order of the fields is J gene, D gene, CDR3 length, V gene, clone size, CDR3 DNA, CDR3 protein. D genes are given only for firm matches. Where a row states a size, it is once, few, many or the class of an expanded clone; other rows omit it.

TRBJ2-3 TRBD2 14 TRBV20-1 - TGCAGTGCTGGAAATAGCGGGGGGACAGATACGCAGTATTTT CSAGNSGGTDTQYF
TRBJ1-2 - 15 TRBV12-3/TRBV12-4 - TGTGCCAGCAGTTTGCGCAGACGGACTAACTATGGCTACACCTTC CASSLRRRTNYGYTF
TRBJ2-7 - 14 TRBV18 - TGTGCCAGCTCACCACCCTCAGGTTGGTACGAGCAGTACTTC CASSPPSGWYEQYF
TRBJ2-5 TRBD1 14 TRBV30 - TGTGCCTGGAATACTCGACAGGGTCAAGAGACCCAGTACTTC CAWNTRQGQETQYF
TRBJ2-7 - 15 TRBV6-2/TRBV6-3 - TGTGCCAGCAGTCGAGGGATACGGGCCTATTACGAGCAGTACTTC CASSRGIRAYYEQYF
TRBJ1-2 TRBD1 12 TRBV10-3 few TGTGCCATCAGCAGGGGGCCGGGTGGCTACACCTTC CAISRGPGGYTF
TRBJ2-2 TRBD2 15 TRBV5-1 - TGCGCCAGCTCGACTAGCGGGGGGAACACCGGGGAGCTGTTTTTT CASSTSGGNTGELFF
TRBJ2-3 - 13 TRBV20-1 - TGCAGTGCTAGAGATCCTTTCACAGATACGCAGTATTTT CSARDPFTDTQYF
TRBJ2-3 - 14 TRBV10-3 few TGTGCCACCCACCTAGATGAACTAAGAGATACGCAGTATTTT CATHLDELRDTQYF
TRBJ2-7 TRBD1 15 TRBV6-1 few TGTGCCAGCAGCTTCCGGGACAGAGGCCTCTACGAGCAGTACTTC CASSFRDRGLYEQYF
TRBJ1-1 TRBD1 17 TRBV12-3/TRBV12-4 few TGTGCCAGCACCGTCCCCGGTGGGACAGGGCAGAACACTGAAGCTTTCTTT CASTVPGGTGQNTEAFF
TRBJ2-2 TRBD1 15 TRBV6-2/TRBV6-3 - TGTGCCAGCAGCCGACAGGGGCCGAACACCGGGGAGCTGTTTTTT CASSRQGPNTGELFF
TRBJ2-1 - 16 TRBV6-1 - TGTGCCAGCAGTAGGATCAGGGAGAGATTGTACAATGAGCAGTTCTTC CASSRIRERLYNEQFF
TRBJ2-7 TRBD1 16 TRBV6-1 - TGTGCCAGCAGCCCTCAGGGGCGGACAGGTACCTACGAGCAGTACTTC CASSPQGRTGTYEQYF
TRBJ1-1 - 15 TRBV29-1 many TGCAGCGTTGCCCTTATGACAGTTGGGGACACTGAAGCTTTCTTT CSVALMTVGDTEAFF
TRBJ2-6 TRBD1 16 TRBV24-1 few TGTGCCACCAGTGACCCTACAGGGGCTGGGGCCAACGTCCTGACTTTC CATSDPTGAGANVLTF
TRBJ2-7 - 13 TRBV11-3 - TGTGCCAGCAGCCAGGGAGGGGGAGACGAGCAGTACTTC CASSQGGGDEQYF
TRBJ2-6 - 15 TRBV6-1 once TGTGCCAGCAGGACGACATGGGCTGGGGCCAACGTCCTGACTTTC CASRTTWAGANVLTF
TRBJ2-7 TRBD2 15 TRBV12-3/TRBV12-4 - TGTGCCAGCAGTTCAATAGCGGGAAGTACGAGCGGGCAGTACTTC CASSSIAGSTSGQYF
TRBJ1-1 TRBD1 15 TRBV15 - TGTGCCACCAGCAGCTCTGGACAGGGGGGAACTGAAGCTTTCTTT CATSSSGQGGTEAFF
TRBJ1-2 TRBD1 15 TRBV5-6 - TGTGCCAGCCGGGACAGGGGAGGGGTTCGGTATGGCTACACCTTC CASRDRGGVRYGYTF
TRBJ2-7 - 13 TRBV6-5 - TGTGCCAGCAGTTACTCGATAGAGGCCGAGCAGTACTTC CASSYSIEAEQYF
TRBJ2-2 TRBD2 16 TRBV14 few TGTGCCAGCAGCCTCCCGGCGGGGGGCGGCACCGGGGAGCTGTTTTTT CASSLPAGGGTGELFF
TRBJ2-5 - 12 TRBV10-2 - TGCGCCAGCAGCGAGGGGGGAGAGACCCAGTACTTC CASSEGGETQYF
TRBJ1-5 - 15 TRBV20-1 - TGCAGTGCCCCTTTGGCGGGGGTATTATTGCAGCCCCAGCATTTT CSAPLAGVLLQPQHF
TRBJ2-1 - 15 TRBV11-1 - TGTGCCAGCACCTTTCATATGAGCTCCTACAATGAGCAGTTCTTC CASTFHMSSYNEQFF
TRBJ1-6 - 15 TRBV6-5 many TGTGCCAGCAGTTACTTGTGGTTTTCGGACTCACCCCTCCACTTT CASSYLWFSDSPLHF
TRBJ1-3 - 17 TRBV6-5 many TGTGCCAGCAGTTACGTTACAGGACTCCCCTCTGGAAACACCATATATTTT CASSYVTGLPSGNTIYF
TRBJ2-5 - 14 TRBV16 - TGTGCCAGCAGCCAAATCGGGCCACAAGAGACCCAGTACTTC CASSQIGPQETQYF
TRBJ2-5 - 14 TRBV11-1 - TGTGCCAGCAGCTTCCGAATTAGAGGGGAGACCCAGTACTTC CASSFRIRGETQYF
TRBJ2-2 TRBD2 15 TRBV28 few TGTGCCAGCAGTTTGTATAGCGGGAAGACCGGGGAGCTGTTTTTT CASSLYSGKTGELFF
TRBJ1-1 - 14 TRBV5-5 - TGTGCCAGCAGGCATGGCCAGGGCGACACTGAAGCTTTCTTT CASRHGQGDTEAFF
TRBJ1-2 - 12 TRBV2 - TGTGCCAGCAAGACTGGAAGGGAAGGCTACACCTTC CASKTGREGYTF
TRBJ1-6 TRBD1 15 TRBV7-2 few TGTGCCAGCAGCTTACGACAGGGCGGCGGTTCACCCCTCCACTTT CASSLRQGGGSPLHF
TRBJ2-7 TRBD2 14 TRBV7-2 - TGTGCCAGCAGCTTAATAGCGGGAGCCTACGAGCAGTACTTC CASSLIAGAYEQYF
TRBJ1-1 TRBD1 13 TRBV6-1 - TGTGCCACCTCTCGGACAGGGCACACTGAAGCTTTCTTT CATSRTGHTEAFF
TRBJ1-5 TRBD1 14 TRBV18 - TGTGCCAGCTCAGGGGACAGCCTCAATCAGCCCCAGCATTTT CASSGDSLNQPQHF
TRBJ2-7 - 15 TRBV12-3/TRBV12-4 - TGTGCCAGCAGGGGAAGCCGGGGCGGACCGGGGGAGCAGTACTTC CASRGSRGGPGEQYF
TRBJ2-2 TRBD2 16 TRBV2 - TGTGCCAGCAGTGATGGGCTAGCGGTAGACACCGGGGAGCTGTTTTTT CASSDGLAVDTGELFF
TRBJ1-2 - 12 TRBV6-5 - TGTGCCAGCATCTCGCGCGTGGGGGGCTACACCTTC CASISRVGGYTF
TRBJ2-3 TRBD2 15 TRBV20-1 - TGCAGTGCTGGGGGGACTAGCGGGGACACAGATACGCAGTATTTT CSAGGTSGDTDTQYF
TRBJ2-7 - 11 TRBV3-1 few TGTGCCACCACCTACGGCCGGGAGCAGTACTTC CATTYGREQYF
TRBJ2-7 - 13 TRBV7-8 - TGTGCCAGCAGCTTAGGGAGGCCCGGCGAGCAGTACTTC CASSLGRPGEQYF
TRBJ1-2 - 11 TRBV5-6 - TGTGCCAGCAGCGCCATGTATGGCTACACCTTC CASSAMYGYTF
TRBJ1-1 - 14 TRBV20-1 few TGCAGTGCTAGAGGACGGGGCAGGTACACTGAAGCTTTCTTT CSARGRGRYTEAFF
TRBJ2-7 - 14 TRBV4-3 many TGCGCCAGCAGCCAAGAACAGGCAGGGGTCGAGCAGTACTTC CASSQEQAGVEQYF
TRBJ2-3 - 12 TRBV7-9 - TGTGCCAGCAGCTCTACCGGGACTCCTGGGGTGTGG CASSSTGTPGVW
TRBJ2-7 TRBD1 13 TRBV10-2 - TGCGCGGCCCGGGACAGGGGGAGGTACGAGCAGTACTTC CAARDRGRYEQYF
TRBJ1-6 - 15 TRBV12-3/TRBV12-4 many TGTGCCAGCAGTTTTGATCCGCACAGGGATTCACCCCTCCACTTT CASSFDPHRDSPLHF
TRBJ2-7 TRBD2 15 TRBV18 few TGTGCCAGCTCACGTGGCGGGAGGGCCTCCTACGAGCAGTACTTC CASSRGGRASYEQYF
TRBJ2-1 - 15 TRBV20-1 few TGCAGTGCTGCGGGACGTAGGGCCACCGAGAATGAGCAGTTCTTC CSAAGRRATENEQFF